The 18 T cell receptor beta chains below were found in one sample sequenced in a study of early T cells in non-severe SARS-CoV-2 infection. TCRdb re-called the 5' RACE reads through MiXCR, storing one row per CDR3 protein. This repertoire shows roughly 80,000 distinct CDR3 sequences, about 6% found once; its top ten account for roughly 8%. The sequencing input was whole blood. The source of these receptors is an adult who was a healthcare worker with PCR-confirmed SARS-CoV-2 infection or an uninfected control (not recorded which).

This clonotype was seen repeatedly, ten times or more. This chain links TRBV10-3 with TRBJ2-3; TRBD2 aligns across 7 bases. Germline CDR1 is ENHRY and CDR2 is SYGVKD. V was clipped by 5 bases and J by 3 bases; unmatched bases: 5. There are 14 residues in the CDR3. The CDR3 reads CAISFGGGTDTQYF. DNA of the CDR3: TGTGCCATCAGTTTTGGGGGGGGGACAGATACGCAGTATTTT.

This CDR3 reads CASSRTEAGELFF. CDR3 nucleotides: TGTGCCAGTAGTAGGACAGAGGCCGGGGAGCTGTTTTTT. The V gene is TRBV19, the J gene TRBJ2-2, with a possible D match to TRBD1 (6 bases). The CDR3 consists of 13 residues. Germline values: CDR1 LNHDA, CDR2 SQIVND (reference sequence). V was shortened by 4 bases and J by 6 bases, with 9 bases between the two germline ends.

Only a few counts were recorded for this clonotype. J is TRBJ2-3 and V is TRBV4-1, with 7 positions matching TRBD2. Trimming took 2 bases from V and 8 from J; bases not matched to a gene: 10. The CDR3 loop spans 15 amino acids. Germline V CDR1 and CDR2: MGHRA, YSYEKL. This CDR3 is CASSQFEGGLVTQYF. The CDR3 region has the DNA TGCGCCAGCAGCCAATTTGAGGGAGGGCTTGTTACGCAGTATTTT.

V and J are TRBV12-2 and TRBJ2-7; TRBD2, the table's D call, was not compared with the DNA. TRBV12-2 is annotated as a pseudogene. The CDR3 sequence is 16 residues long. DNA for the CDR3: TGTGCAAGTCGCTTAGTGTTAGGGTGGACTGATTACGAGCAGTACTTC. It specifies CASRLVLGWTDYEQYF.

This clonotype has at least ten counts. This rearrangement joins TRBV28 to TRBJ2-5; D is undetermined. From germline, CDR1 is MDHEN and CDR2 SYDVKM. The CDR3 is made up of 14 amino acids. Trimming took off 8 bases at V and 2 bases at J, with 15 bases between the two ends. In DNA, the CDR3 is TGTGCCAGCCGCGGCTCTCTGAAGCAAGAGACCCAGTACTTC. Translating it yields CASRGSLKQETQYF.

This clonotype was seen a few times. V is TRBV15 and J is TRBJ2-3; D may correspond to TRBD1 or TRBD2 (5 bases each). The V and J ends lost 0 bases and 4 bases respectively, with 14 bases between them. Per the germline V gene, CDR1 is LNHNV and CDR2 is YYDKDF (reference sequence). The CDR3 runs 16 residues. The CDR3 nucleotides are TGTGCCACCAGCAGAGAACCCGGCCGGGGCGCAGATACGCAGTATTTT. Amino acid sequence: CATSREPGRGADTQYF.

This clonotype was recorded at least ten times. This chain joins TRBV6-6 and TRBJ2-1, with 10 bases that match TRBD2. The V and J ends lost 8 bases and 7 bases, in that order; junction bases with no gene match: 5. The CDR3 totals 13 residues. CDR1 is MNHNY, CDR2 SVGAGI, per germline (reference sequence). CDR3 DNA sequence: TGTGCCAGCCTGGGACTAGCGCTTAATGAGCAGTTCTTC. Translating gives CASLGLALNEQFF.

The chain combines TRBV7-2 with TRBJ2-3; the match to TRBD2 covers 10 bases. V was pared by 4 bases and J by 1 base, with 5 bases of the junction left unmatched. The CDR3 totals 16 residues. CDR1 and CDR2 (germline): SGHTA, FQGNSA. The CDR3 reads CASSSFSGGGTDTQYF. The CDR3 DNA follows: TGTGCCAGCAGCTCCTTCAGCGGGGGGGGCACAGATACGCAGTATTTT.

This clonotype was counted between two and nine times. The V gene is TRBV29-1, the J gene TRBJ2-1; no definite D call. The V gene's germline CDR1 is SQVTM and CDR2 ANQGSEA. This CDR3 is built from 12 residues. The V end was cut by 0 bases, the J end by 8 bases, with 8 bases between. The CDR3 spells CSVEDLRDEQFF. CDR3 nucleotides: TGCAGCGTTGAAGATCTTAGGGATGAGCAGTTCTTC.

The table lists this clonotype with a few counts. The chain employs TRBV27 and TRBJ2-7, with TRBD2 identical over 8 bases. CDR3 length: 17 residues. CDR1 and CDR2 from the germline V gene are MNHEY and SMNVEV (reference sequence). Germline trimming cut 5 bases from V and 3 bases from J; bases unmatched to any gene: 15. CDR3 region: CASSPKATVREGYEQYF. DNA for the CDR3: TGTGCCAGCAGTCCAAAGGCCACAGTTCGGGAGGGCTACGAGCAGTACTTC.

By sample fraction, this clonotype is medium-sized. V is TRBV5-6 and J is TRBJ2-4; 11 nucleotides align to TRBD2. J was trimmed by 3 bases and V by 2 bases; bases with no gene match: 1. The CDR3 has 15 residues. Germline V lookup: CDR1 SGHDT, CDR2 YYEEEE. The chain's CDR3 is CASSLLAGDKNIQYF. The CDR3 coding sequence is TGTGCCAGCAGCTTACTAGCGGGGGACAAAAACATTCAGTACTTC. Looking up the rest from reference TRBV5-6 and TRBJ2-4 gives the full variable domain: DAGVTQSPTHLIKTRGQQVTLRCSPKSGHDTVSWYQQALGQGPQFIFQYYEEEERQRGNFPDRFSGHQFPNYSSELNVNALLLGDSALYLCASSLLAGDKNIQYFGAGTRLSVL.

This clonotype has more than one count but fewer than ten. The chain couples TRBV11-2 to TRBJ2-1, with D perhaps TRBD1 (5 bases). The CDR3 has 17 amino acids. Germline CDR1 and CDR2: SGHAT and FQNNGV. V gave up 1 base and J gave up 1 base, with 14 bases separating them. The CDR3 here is CASSLGWGLESYNEQFF. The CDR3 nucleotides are TGTGCCAGCAGCTTAGGCTGGGGCCTAGAGTCCTACAATGAGCAGTTCTTC.

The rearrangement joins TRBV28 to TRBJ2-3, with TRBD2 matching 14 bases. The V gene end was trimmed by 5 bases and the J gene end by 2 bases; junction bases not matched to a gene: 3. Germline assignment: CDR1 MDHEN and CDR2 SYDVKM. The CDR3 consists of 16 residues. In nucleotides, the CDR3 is TGTGCCAGCAGTGGGACTAGCGGGGGCTTCACAGATACGCAGTATTTT. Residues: CASSGTSGGFTDTQYF.

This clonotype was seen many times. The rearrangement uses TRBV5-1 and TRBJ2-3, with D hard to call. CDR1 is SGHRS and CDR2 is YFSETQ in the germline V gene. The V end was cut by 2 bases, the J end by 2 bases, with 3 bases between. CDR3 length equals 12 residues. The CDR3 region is CASSFNTDTQYF. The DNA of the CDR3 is TGCGCCAGCAGCTTCAACACAGATACGCAGTATTTT.

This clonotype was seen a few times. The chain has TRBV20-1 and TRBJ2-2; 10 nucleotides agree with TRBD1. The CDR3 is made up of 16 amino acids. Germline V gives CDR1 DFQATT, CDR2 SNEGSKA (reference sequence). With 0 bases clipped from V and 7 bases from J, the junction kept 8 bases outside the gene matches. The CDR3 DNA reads TGCAGTGCTAGAGATTATGGACAGGGGGTAGTCGGGGAGCTGTTTTTT. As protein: CSARDYGQGVVGELFF.

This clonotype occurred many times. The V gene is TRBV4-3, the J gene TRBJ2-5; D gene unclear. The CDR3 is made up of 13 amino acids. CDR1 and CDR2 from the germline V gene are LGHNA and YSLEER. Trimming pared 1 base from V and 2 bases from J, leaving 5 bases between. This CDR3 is CASSQGVQETQYF. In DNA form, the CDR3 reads TGCGCCAGCAGCCAAGGAGTTCAAGAGACCCAGTACTTC.

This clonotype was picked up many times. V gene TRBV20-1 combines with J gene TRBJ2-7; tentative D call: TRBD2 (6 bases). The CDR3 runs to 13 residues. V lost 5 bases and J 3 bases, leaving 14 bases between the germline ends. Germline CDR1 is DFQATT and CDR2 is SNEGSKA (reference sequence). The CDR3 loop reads CSAPRGGGYEQYF. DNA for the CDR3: TGCAGTGCTCCGAGGGGAGGAGGCTACGAGCAGTACTTC.

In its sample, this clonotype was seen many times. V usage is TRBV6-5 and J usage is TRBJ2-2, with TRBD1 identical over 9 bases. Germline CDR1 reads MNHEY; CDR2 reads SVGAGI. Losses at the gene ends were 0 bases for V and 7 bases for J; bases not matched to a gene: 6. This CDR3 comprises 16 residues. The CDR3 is CASSYSRGQGIGELFF. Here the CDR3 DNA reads TGTGCCAGCAGTTACTCGAGGGGACAGGGTATCGGGGAGCTGTTTTTT.